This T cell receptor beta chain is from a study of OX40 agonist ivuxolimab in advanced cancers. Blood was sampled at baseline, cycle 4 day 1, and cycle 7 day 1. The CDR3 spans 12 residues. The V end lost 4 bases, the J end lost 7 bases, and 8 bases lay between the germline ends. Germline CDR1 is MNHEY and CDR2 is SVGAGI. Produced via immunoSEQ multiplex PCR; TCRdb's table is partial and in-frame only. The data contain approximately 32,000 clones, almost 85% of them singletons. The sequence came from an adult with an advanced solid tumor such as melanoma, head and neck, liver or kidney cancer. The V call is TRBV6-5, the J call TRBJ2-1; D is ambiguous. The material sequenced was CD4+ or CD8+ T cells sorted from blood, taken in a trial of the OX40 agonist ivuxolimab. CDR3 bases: TGTGCCAGCAGTTCCCTGGGGAATGAGCAGTTCTTC. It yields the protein CASSSLGNEQFF.